The entry below describes one T cell receptor (beta chain). Germline loops: CDR1 SGDLS, CDR2 YYNGEE. The CDR3 spans 17 residues. The V gene end was trimmed by 4 bases and the J gene end by 6 bases; junction bases not matched to a gene: 16. The data originate from a study of blood T cell repertoires in COVID-19. Study details: Italy, Spain and the United States were the sources of the convalescent and acute COVID-19 samples.

The assay was immunoSEQ multiplex PCR, and TCRdb's table has in-frame clones only and misses some. The sample holds 100,000 to 120,000 clones, more than 80% seen once. The clonotype was recovered from a woman in her sixties with COVID-19, enrolled during active disease. This chain joins TRBV9 and TRBJ2-4, with TRBD1 identical over 7 bases. The sample was peripheral blood. The CDR3 spells CASSPHGWGRGLNIQYF. In DNA, the CDR3 is TGTGCCAGCAGCCCCCATGGATGGGGCAGGGGGTTAAACATTCAGTACTTC.